Listed here are 28 T cell receptor beta chains from one sample, sequenced in a study of control samples from healthy donors and cancer patients. Here immunoSEQ multiplex PCR was the method, and the copy in TCRdb shows in-frame clones only, minus some. Here the sample spans around 180,000 clones, 80% to 90% being singletons. The specimen sequenced was blood. These receptors were collected from a woman in her 30s in good health.

V and J are TRBV6-1 and TRBJ2-7; D might be TRBD1 (7 bases). CDR3 size: 16 residues. V was trimmed by 3 bases and J by 0 bases, leaving 15 bases between them. Germline V CDR1 and CDR2: MNHNS, SASEGT. CDR3 sequence (DNA): TGTGCCAGCAGTGAGGGCGGGACAGTGCTCTCCTACGAGCAGTACGTC. Translating gives CASSEGGTVLSYEQYV.

The V call is TRBV4-1, the J call TRBJ2-5; 9 nucleotides agree with TRBD2. This CDR3 is 21 amino acids long. Per germline, CDR1 MGHRA and CDR2 YSYEKL. Trimming cost V 1 base and J 2 bases; bases outside gene matches: 20. The CDR3: CASSQAPPSFSSGVPQETQYF. Here the CDR3 DNA reads TGCGCCAGCAGCCAAGCGCCCCCGTCCTTTTCTAGCGGGGTCCCTCAAGAGACCCAGTACTTC.

The chain joins TRBV27 to TRBJ1-2; the match to TRBD1 covers 8 bases. This CDR3 is 14 amino acids long. J was trimmed by 9 bases and V by 6 bases; bases with no gene match: 12. The germline gives CDR1 MNHEY, CDR2 SMNVEV (reference sequence). The CDR3 bases are TGTGCCAGCAGGGAGGGACAGGCCACCGGGAGCTACACCTTC. Translating it yields CASREGQATGSYTF.

J is TRBJ2-6 and V is TRBV18; D ambiguous. There are 12 residues in the CDR3. Germline CDR1 KGHSH, CDR2 LQKENI. V gave up 8 bases and J gave up 1 base, with 3 bases separating them. In DNA form, the CDR3 reads TGTGCCAGCGAATCTGGGGCCAACGTCCTGACTTTC. This sequence encodes CASESGANVLTF.

This clone appeared once. J is TRBJ2-5 and V is TRBV28; 8 bases agree with TRBD2. The CDR3 totals 15 residues. In germline, CDR1 is MDHEN, CDR2 SYDVKM. The junction had 10 bases not matched to a gene; V was cut back by 10 bases and J by 0 bases. CDR3 bases: TGTGCCACCCTACTAGCGGTCGCGTACCAAGAGACCCAGTACTTC. Protein: CATLLAVAYQETQYF.

This chain uses TRBV5-1 with TRBJ2-5, with D perhaps TRBD1 (6 bases). With 4 bases removed from V and 4 bases from J, the gap between germline ends came to 17 bases. CDR1 is SGHRS, CDR2 YFSETQ, per germline. CDR3 length: 15 amino acids. CDR3 DNA: TGCGCCAGCAGCCCCGGGACGGCCAGGGGAGAGACCCAGTACTTC. Amino acids: CASSPGTARGETQYF.

The chain couples TRBV4-2 to TRBJ1-1; maybe TRBD1 (5 bases). Between the trimmed V and J ends, which lost 3 bases and 4 bases, there was a span of 9 bases. CDR3 length equals 13 residues. Germline CDR1 and CDR2: LGHNA and YNFKEQ. The CDR3 protein is CASSQEGITEAFF. The CDR3 nucleotides are TGTGCCAGCAGCCAGGAGGGGATCACTGAAGCTTTCTTT.

The chain uses TRBV9 and TRBJ1-1, with D possibly matching TRBD1 (5 bases). The germline V and J ends were trimmed by 3 bases and 4 bases, with 7 bases remaining between them. Germline V gene sequence: CDR1 SGDLS, CDR2 YYNGEE. This CDR3 has 12 amino acids. For the CDR3, the DNA is TGTGCCAGCAGCGATGGGACCACTGAAGCTTTCTTT. Residues: CASSDGTTEAFF. The entire variable domain, with the rest obtained from reference TRBV9 and TRBJ1-1, is as follows: DSGVTQTPKHLITATGQRVTLRCSPRSGDLSVYWYQQSLDQGLQFLIQYYNGEERAKGNILERFSAQQFPDLHSELNLSSLELGDSALYFCASSDGTTEAFFGQGTRLTVV.

The J gene is TRBJ2-2, the V gene TRBV3-1 (or the pseudogene TRBV3-2); a possible D gene is TRBD2 (6 bases). The germline gives CDR1 LGHDT, CDR2 YNNKEL (reference sequence). Trimming took 0 bases from V and 2 from J, leaving 19 bases between them. The CDR3 loop spans 19 amino acids. The chain's CDR3 is CASSQEVAGTGDNTGELFF. CDR3 nucleotide sequence: TGTGCCAGCAGCCAAGAAGTCGCGGGAACAGGCGACAACACCGGGGAGCTGTTTTTT.

This chain links TRBV6-5 with TRBJ2-7, with 9 bases identical to TRBD1. J was trimmed by 7 bases and V by 0 bases; bases with no gene match: 7. Germline V lookup: CDR1 MNHEY, CDR2 SVGAGI. This CDR3 region has 15 residues. CDR3 sequence: CASSYSSGQGLEQYF. The CDR3 coding sequence is TGTGCCAGCAGTTACTCGTCGGGACAGGGTTTAGAGCAGTACTTC.

The chain carries TRBV4-1 and TRBJ1-1; D is uncertain. CDR1 is MGHRA, CDR2 YSYEKL, per germline. This CDR3 region has 13 residues. Trimming left V 4 bases short and J 3 bases short, with 9 bases between. The DNA of the CDR3 is TGCGCCAGCAGCCCAGCCGAGTACACTGAAGCTTTCTTT. Translation gives CASSPAEYTEAFF.

This clone was picked up one time. The CDR3 region is CASSVGFRERDNEQFF. CDR3 nucleotide sequence: TGTGCCAGCAGCGTAGGGTTCAGGGAACGGGACAATGAGCAGTTCTTC. The rearrangement joins TRBV9 to TRBJ2-1, with D possibly TRBD1 on 5 matching bases. V dropped 0 bases and J dropped 5 bases, with 15 bases sitting between them. CDR1 and CDR2 from the germline V gene are SGDLS and YYNGEE. The length of the CDR3 is 16 residues.

The chain is built from TRBV6-2 or TRBV6-3 and TRBJ2-3, with a possible D match to TRBD2 (5 bases). CDR3 length: 19 residues. Trimming shortened V by 3 bases and J by 6 bases, and 28 bases separated the two germline ends. CDR1 is MNHEY and CDR2 is SVGEGT in the germline V gene. CDR3 sequence: CASSYRFGESGSLADTQYF. The CDR3 DNA is TGTGCCAGCAGTTATAGGTTTGGGGAATCGGGATCTTTAGCCGATACGCAGTATTTT.

V gene TRBV6-1 combines with J gene TRBJ2-5; perhaps TRBD2 as D (6 bases). V lost 0 bases, J lost 9 bases, and 11 bases lay in between. Germline loops: CDR1 MNHNS, CDR2 SASEGT. The length of the CDR3 is 13 residues. The CDR3 region is CASSEAREAPQYF. As DNA, the CDR3 is TGTGCCAGCAGTGAAGCGAGGGAGGCCCCCCAGTACTTC.

V gene TRBV11-3 combines with J gene TRBJ2-1; TRBD2 matches 8 bases. Trimming at V came to 6 bases and at J to 3 bases, leaving 4 bases not matched to a gene. The germline V gene encodes CDR1 SGHNT and CDR2 YENEEA. The CDR3 totals 14 residues. For the CDR3, the DNA is TGTGCCAGCAGTCCTACTAGCGGCTACAATGAGCAGTTCTTC. Its protein product is CASSPTSGYNEQFF.

This chain joins TRBV5-1 and TRBJ2-1; 8 bases are a match to TRBD2. Germline V gene sequence: CDR1 SGHRS, CDR2 YFSETQ. This CDR3 is built from 17 residues. After removal of 2 bases from V and 6 bases from J, the junction contained 13 bases not matched to a gene. The CDR3 region is CASSFTFAGGGRNEQFF. The CDR3, as DNA: TGCGCCAGCAGCTTCACGTTCGCGGGAGGAGGACGCAATGAGCAGTTCTTC.

J is TRBJ1-1 and V is TRBV7-2, with D unclear. This CDR3 has 15 residues. CDR1 and CDR2 from the germline V gene are SGHTA and FQGNSA. V dropped 6 bases and J dropped 1 base, with 15 bases sitting between them. Written as DNA, the CDR3 is TGTGCCAGCAGATTTACAGATTTAAGGAACACTGAAGCTTTCTTT. It encodes CASRFTDLRNTEAFF.

The chain has TRBV13 and TRBJ1-2; D is uncertain. The CDR3 totals 14 residues. CDR1 is PRHDT and CDR2 is FYEKMQ in the germline V gene (reference sequence). With 4 bases removed from V and 3 bases from J, the gap between germline ends came to 12 bases. CDR3 residues: CASSSPTGDYGYTF. The CDR3 DNA is TGTGCCAGCAGCTCCCCCACGGGTGACTATGGCTACACCTTC.

The V gene is TRBV6-5, the J gene TRBJ2-1; TRBD1 aligns across 7 bases. Germline CDR1 is MNHEY and CDR2 is SVGAGI. Trimming at V came to 6 bases and at J to 5 bases, leaving 10 bases not matched to a gene. The CDR3 consists of 15 residues. In nucleotides, the CDR3 is TGTGCCAGCAGCCCAACAGGGGTTCGGAACAATGAGCAGTTCTTC. Protein: CASSPTGVRNNEQFF.

The CDR3 DNA follows: TGCGCCAGCAGCTTGGATAGCGGGGCCTCCTACGAGCAGTACTTC. It encodes CASSLDSGASYEQYF. The chain employs TRBV5-1 and TRBJ2-7; 8 bases are a match to TRBD2. The V segment lost 0 bases and the J segment 0 bases; nucleotides outside the gene matches: 2. The germline V gene encodes CDR1 SGHRS and CDR2 YFSETQ. The CDR3 length is 15 residues.

This chain connects TRBV7-9 to TRBJ2-2; D is uncertain. Per germline, CDR1 SEHNR and CDR2 FQNEAQ (reference sequence). The CDR3 has 12 amino acids. Trimming cost V 5 bases and J 8 bases, with 9 bases left between them. CDR3 in DNA: TGTGCCAGCAGCCTTATCTTAGGGGAGCTGTTTTTT. Protein product: CASSLILGELFF.

The CDR3 spells CASSPLTSLKTDTQYF. CDR3 coding DNA: TGTGCCAGCAGCCCGCTGACTAGCTTAAAGACAGATACGCAGTATTTT. This chain uses TRBV7-8 with TRBJ2-3; TRBD2 matches 7 bases. The V and J ends lost 5 bases and 3 bases, in that order; junction bases with no gene match: 11. Germline V gene data show CDR1 as SGHVS and CDR2 as FQNEAQ. CDR3 length: 16 amino acids.

The V gene is TRBV27, the J gene TRBJ2-3; D not certain. Germline V CDR1 and CDR2: MNHEY, SMNVEV (reference sequence). This CDR3 is built from 15 residues. V was pared by 6 bases and J by 4 bases, with 17 bases between. The CDR3 DNA is TGTGCCAGCAGGCGTGGACCGTCCTCCGCAGATACGCAGTATTTT. Translation gives CASRRGPSSADTQYF.

CDR3 bases: TGCGCCAGCAGCTTTGACAAAACAGACTACTACGAGCAGTACTTC. Its protein is CASSFDKTDYYEQYF. V usage is TRBV5-1 and J usage is TRBJ2-7; D may be TRBD2 (5 bases). The CDR3 covers 15 residues. The V gene's germline CDR1 is SGHRS and CDR2 YFSETQ. Trimming removed 2 bases from V and 3 bases from J, with 15 bases in between.

The chain joins TRBV24-1 to TRBJ1-5, with 7 nucleotides matching TRBD1. V was pared by 3 bases and J by 2 bases, with 6 bases of the junction left unmatched. The CDR3 covers 16 residues. Germline V gene data show CDR1 as KGHDR and CDR2 as SFDVKD. CDR3 sequence (DNA): TGTGCCACCAGTGATGGGATAGGGACAGGCAATCAGCCCCAGCATTTT. Translation gives CATSDGIGTGNQPQHF.

The chain is built from TRBV7-2 and TRBJ1-6; 9 bases line up with TRBD1. The V gene's germline CDR1 is SGHTA and CDR2 FQGNSA. With V trimmed by 5 bases and J by 9 bases, 8 bases remained unmatched. There are 15 residues in the CDR3. The CDR3 nucleotides read TGTGCCAGCAGCCAGGGGACAGGGAAAACTTCACCCCTCCACTTT. Encoded protein: CASSQGTGKTSPLHF.

J is TRBJ2-7 and V is TRBV14, with D unclear. Germline CDR1 reads SGHDN; CDR2 reads FVKESK. V lost 2 bases to trimming and J lost 3 bases, with 11 bases between them. The CDR3 spans 14 residues. CDR3 coding DNA: TGTGCCAGCAGCCAATGGGCCCCGTACTACGAGCAGTACTTC. Translating it yields CASSQWAPYYEQYF.

The V call is TRBV27, the J call TRBJ2-3; TRBD1 aligns across 10 bases. CDR3 size: 15 residues. Germline trimming cut 7 bases from V and 3 bases from J; bases unmatched to any gene: 7. Per germline, CDR1 MNHEY and CDR2 SMNVEV (reference sequence). CDR3 sequence reads: CASTSRDRGTDTQYF. The CDR3 region has the DNA TGTGCCAGCACCAGCAGGGACAGGGGAACAGATACGCAGTATTTT.